A single sample is the source of the 10 T cell receptor beta chains below, sequenced in a study of T cells in Graves' hyperthyroidism and ophthalmopathy. Template material for amplifying TCR beta CDR3 regions consisted of RNA transcripts. First-round RT-PCR of the TCR CDR3 relied on the HTBI primer set. TCRdb re-called the multiplex PCR reads through MiXCR, storing one row per CDR3 protein. The data show hundreds of thousands of distinct CDR3 sequences, more than 11% seen once. The sequencing input was blood. These TCRs come from a woman aged 25 to 45 with Graves' hyperthyroidism that later progressed to Graves' ophthalmopathy.

This clonotype was counted at least ten times. V usage is TRBV30 and J usage is TRBJ2-5; no clear D. This CDR3 region has 11 residues. V lost 3 bases, J lost 8 bases, and 10 bases lay in between. CDR1 GTSNPN and CDR2 SVGIG come from the germline V gene (reference sequence). CDR3 bases: TGTGCCTGGAGCTTCCTGGACACCCAGTACTTC. Its protein is CAWSFLDTQYF.

This clonotype was seen at least ten times. This chain links TRBV2 with TRBJ1-1, with 8 bases lining up with TRBD1. Germline-derived CDR1 and CDR2 are SNHLY and FYNNEI. With 10 bases clipped from V and 1 base from J, the junction kept 8 bases outside the gene matches. CDR3 length: 14 amino acids. The CDR3 is CATNSGGANTEAFF. As DNA, the CDR3 is TGTGCCACCAACTCAGGGGGCGCGAACACTGAAGCTTTCTTT.

This clonotype was picked up many times. The genes are TRBV27 and TRBJ1-6; D not certain. In germline, CDR1 is MNHEY, CDR2 SMNVEV (reference sequence). The CDR3 is 15 amino acids. V gave up 0 bases and J gave up 10 bases, with 13 bases separating them. This chain's CDR3 is CASSLSFEGGSPLHF. DNA of the CDR3: TGTGCCAGCAGTTTATCCTTCGAGGGTGGGTCACCCCTCCACTTT.

The table lists this clonotype with many counts. The rearrangement joins TRBV12-3 or TRBV12-4 to TRBJ1-2, with D unclear. V was pared by 7 bases and J by 4 bases, with 16 bases between. The CDR3 runs 14 residues. As DNA, the CDR3 is TGTGCCAGCAATCAAAACCCCTTGGGCTATGGCTACACCTTC. Protein: CASNQNPLGYGYTF.

In the case of this clonotype: It differs at one base from a far larger clone, so likely a read error. The rearrangement uses TRBV5-1 and TRBJ1-2; possible D gene TRBD1, 5 bases. In germline, CDR1 is SGHRS, CDR2 YFSETQ. CDR3 length: 12 amino acids. CDR3 nucleotides: TGCGTCAGCAGCTCCCAGGGTAATGGCTACACCTTC. Translated: CVSSSQGNGYTF.

This clonotype was detected a few times. The chain recombines TRBV5-6 with TRBJ1-6; the D is unclear. Germline V gene data show CDR1 as SGHDT and CDR2 as YYEEEE. CDR3 size: 15 residues. Deletions cut 0 bases from V and 8 bases from J, with 12 bases between. The CDR3 reads CASSLGRGFDSPLHF. In nucleotides, the CDR3 is TGTGCCAGCAGCTTGGGTAGAGGGTTTGATTCACCCCTCCACTTT.

This clonotype was seen repeatedly, ten times or more. The rearrangement joins TRBV9 to TRBJ1-6; no definite D call. V was shortened by 3 bases and J by 8 bases, with 12 bases between the two germline ends. Germline CDR1 is SGDLS and CDR2 is YYNGEE. CDR3 length equals 14 residues. CDR3: CASSDGIQYSPLHF. The CDR3 coding sequence is TGTGCCAGCAGCGACGGGATCCAGTATTCACCCCTCCACTTT.

This clonotype appeared many times. For the CDR3, the DNA is TGTGCCAGCAGCCTAAGCCCTACGAACTACGAGCAGTACTTC. Translated, it gives CASSLSPTNYEQYF. This chain uses TRBV3-1 with TRBJ2-7; no reliable D call. CDR3 size: 14 residues. Trimming left V 4 bases short and J 3 bases short, with 13 bases between. Germline CDR1 and CDR2: LGHDT and YNNKEL (reference sequence).

This clonotype has at least ten counts. V and J are TRBV3-1 and TRBJ2-7; D is unclear. CDR3 length: 11 residues. Trimming shortened V by 1 base and J by 6 bases, and 4 bases separated the two germline ends. The germline CDR1 and CDR2 sequences are LGHDT and YNNKEL (reference sequence). CDR3 in amino acids: CASSQGFEQYF. The CDR3 nucleotides read TGTGCCAGCAGCCAAGGATTCGAGCAGTACTTC.

This clonotype came up many times. The chain employs TRBV28 and TRBJ2-7; 7 bases align to TRBD2. This CDR3 region has 14 residues. From germline, CDR1 is MDHEN and CDR2 SYDVKM. V lost 6 bases, J lost 3 bases, and 8 bases stayed unmatched. CDR3 DNA sequence: TGTGCCAGCAGAGCGAGCGGGACCCTCTACGAGCAGTACTTC. It specifies CASRASGTLYEQYF.